These 16 T cell receptor beta chains came from one sample sequenced in a study of T and B cells in COVID-19 patients. Blood genomic DNA input for TRB amplification was about 240-550 ng. BIOMED2 TRB-A/B primer pools were used in multiplex TRB PCR. A single record per CDR3 protein comes from TCRdb applying MiXCR to the multiplex PCR reads. Among 15,000 to 20,000 distinct CDR3 sequences listed, 35% to 40% were seen once. Sequencing was carried out using blood. These TCRs come from a human donor with active COVID-19.

This clonotype was recorded a few times. This chain joins TRBV6-1 and TRBJ1-1, with a tentative D call TRBD1 (6 bases). Between the trimmed V and J ends, which lost 8 bases and 1 base, there was a span of 17 bases. CDR3 length: 15 residues. CDR1 and CDR2 from the germline V gene are MNHNS and SASEGT. The CDR3 here is CASGGDIGKNTEAFF. The CDR3 bases are TGTGCCAGCGGAGGGGACATTGGAAAGAACACTGAAGCTTTCTTT.

Only a few counts were recorded for this clonotype. This chain connects TRBV18 to TRBJ2-7, with a possible D match to TRBD1 (5 bases). Trimming shortened V by 3 bases and J by 5 bases, and 11 bases separated the two germline ends. The CDR3 length is 13 residues. From germline, CDR1 is KGHSH and CDR2 LQKENI. CDR3 sequence (DNA): TGTGCCAGCTCACCCGGACACACAGACGAGCAGTACTTC. Its translation: CASSPGHTDEQYF.

The rearrangement links TRBV12-3 or TRBV12-4 to TRBJ1-3, with D uncertain. V was clipped by 5 bases and J by 0 bases, with 14 bases between them. The CDR3 loop spans 16 amino acids. CDR3 nucleotide sequence: TGTGCCAGCAGTCCTGGGCAACTTTCCTCTGGAAACACCATATATTTT. It translates to CASSPGQLSSGNTIYF.

This clonotype was recorded a few times. V and J are TRBV6-5 and TRBJ2-5, with 8 bases lining up with TRBD2. CDR1 and CDR2 (germline): MNHEY, SVGAGI. Losses at the gene ends were 4 bases for V and 6 bases for J; bases not matched to a gene: 22. The CDR3 is 19 amino acids. The CDR3: CASSWSVLRQLAVRKTQYF. In DNA, the CDR3 is TGTGCCAGCAGTTGGTCGGTCCTCAGGCAACTAGCGGTCCGGAAGACCCAGTACTTC.

J is TRBJ1-4 and V is TRBV18, with D tentatively TRBD1 (5 bases). This CDR3 has 15 amino acids. V was pared by 0 bases and J by 8 bases, with 13 bases between. CDR1 KGHSH and CDR2 LQKENI come from the germline V gene. CDR3 loop: CASSPPGRAEEKLFF. DNA for the CDR3: TGTGCCAGCTCACCACCGGGACGAGCTGAAGAAAAACTGTTTTTT.

This clonotype occurred once. The chain recombines TRBV6-5 with TRBJ2-3; 8 bases map to TRBD2. V trimming: 4 bases; J trimming: 1 base; junction bases outside the gene matches: 4. CDR3 size: 15 residues. CDR1 and CDR2 (germline): MNHEY, SVGAGI. CDR3 bases: TGTGCCAGCAGTTTCCAGCGGGGGCGCACAGATACGCAGTATTTT. Encoded protein: CASSFQRGRTDTQYF.

V usage is TRBV20-1 and J usage is TRBJ1-4; 8 nucleotides match TRBD1. The V and J ends lost 1 base and 7 bases, in that order; junction bases with no gene match: 5. The V gene's germline CDR1 is DFQATT and CDR2 SNEGSKA (reference sequence). The CDR3 contains 14 residues. Written as DNA, the CDR3 is TGCAGTGCTAGAGGTACAGGGGGTGGTGAAAAACTGTTTTTT. It translates to CSARGTGGGEKLFF.

The CDR3 sequence: CSARPPLDTGELFF. CDR3 DNA: TGCAGTGCTAGACCGCCCTTGGACACCGGGGAGCTGTTTTTT. This rearrangement joins TRBV20-1 to TRBJ2-2; D is ambiguous. Germline V gives CDR1 DFQATT, CDR2 SNEGSKA (reference sequence). Trimming left V 2 bases short and J 3 bases short, with 10 bases between. The CDR3 is 14 residues long.

The chain couples TRBV12-3 or TRBV12-4 to TRBJ1-1, with 10 bases that match TRBD1. V dropped 5 bases and J dropped 5; count of bases not matched to a gene: 8. The CDR3 contains 15 residues. CDR3 sequence (DNA): TGTGCCAGCAGTCAATTGAGGACAGGGGGAACTGAAGCTTTCTTT. It is translated as CASSQLRTGGTEAFF.

This clonotype came up many times. The gene calls are TRBV19 and TRBJ2-1; no firm D call. This CDR3 is built from 16 residues. Trimming shortened V by 3 bases and J by 0 bases, and 12 bases separated the two germline ends. Germline V gene data show CDR1 as LNHDA and CDR2 as SQIVND (reference sequence). The CDR3 spells CASSIGSQSSYNEQFF. DNA for the CDR3: TGTGCCAGTAGTATTGGCAGCCAGAGCTCCTACAATGAGCAGTTCTTC.

This clonotype was detected only a few times. The chain has TRBV19 and TRBJ2-2; D is perhaps TRBD1 or TRBD2 (6 bases each). This CDR3 comprises 18 residues. V was trimmed by 8 bases and J by 3 bases, leaving 25 bases between them. CDR1 LNHDA and CDR2 SQIVND come from the germline V gene (reference sequence). The CDR3 loop reads CASQRRGLVQGYTGELFF. CDR3 coding DNA: TGTGCCAGTCAGCGGAGGGGCCTGGTCCAGGGGTACACCGGGGAGCTGTTTTTT. Supplemented by reference TRBV19 and TRBJ2-2, the full variable domain reads DGGITQSPKYLFRKEGQNVTLSCEQNLNHDAMYWYRQDPGQGLRLIYYSQIVNDFQKGDIAEGYSVSREKKESFPLTVTSAQKNPTAFYLCASQRRGLVQGYTGELFFGEGSRLTVL.

By share, this clonotype counts as medium-sized. The V and J genes are TRBV19 and TRBJ1-5; D remains ambiguous. V was shortened by 3 bases and J by 3 bases, with 6 bases between the two germline ends. CDR3 size: 13 residues. Germline CDR1 LNHDA, CDR2 SQIVND (reference sequence). DNA for the CDR3: TGTGCCAGTAGTATCGGACCCAATCAGCCCCAGCATTTT. Its protein product is CASSIGPNQPQHF. The full variable domain, rest sourced from reference TRBV19 and TRBJ1-5, is DGGITQSPKYLFRKEGQNVTLSCEQNLNHDAMYWYRQDPGQGLRLIYYSQIVNDFQKGDIAEGYSVSREKKESFPLTVTSAQKNPTAFYLCASSIGPNQPQHFGDGTRLSIL.

The CDR3: CAIRNTRMSQGEQYF. The CDR3 nucleotides read TGTGCCATCAGGAATACGAGAATGTCGCAAGGGGAGCAGTACTTC. The rearrangement links TRBV10-3 to TRBJ2-7; D ambiguous. Germline values: CDR1 ENHRY, CDR2 SYGVKD. The germline V and J ends were trimmed by 6 bases and 7 bases, with 22 bases remaining between them. The CDR3 is 15 residues long.

The chain combines TRBV6-5 with TRBJ2-7; D is unclear. Trimming removed 5 bases at V and 0 bases at J, with 14 bases between. This CDR3 comprises 15 residues. Looked up from germline, CDR1 is MNHEY and CDR2 is SVGAGI. The CDR3 sequence: CASSRLVWGSYEQYV. The DNA for the CDR3 is TGTGCCAGCAGTCGACTGGTTTGGGGCTCCTACGAGCAGTACGTC.

The V call is TRBV24-1, the J call TRBJ2-1; a possible D gene is TRBD2 (5 bases). Looked up from germline, CDR1 is KGHDR and CDR2 is SFDVKD. The CDR3 contains 14 residues. The ends were cut back, 10 bases at V and 3 bases at J, with 15 bases in the middle. CDR3 sequence (DNA): TGTGCCACTGGGCACCGGGGTGACTACAATGAGCAGTTCTTC. The encoded protein is CATGHRGDYNEQFF.

This chain uses TRBV6-2 or TRBV6-3 with TRBJ2-1, with 9 bases that match TRBD1. V was pared by 4 bases and J by 6 bases, with 4 bases of the junction left unmatched. CDR1 and CDR2 (germline): MNHEY, SVGEGT. The CDR3 spans 14 residues. DNA for the CDR3: TGTGCCAGCAGTTCACAGGGGGCGTTCAATGAGCAGTTCTTC. Its translation: CASSSQGAFNEQFF.